Detailed here is one T cell receptor (beta chain). Antigen specificity is unknown. Looked up from germline, CDR1 is KGHSH and CDR2 is LQKENI. The CDR3 runs 14 residues. Trimming stripped 4 bases from V and 1 base from J, with 8 bases between. Profiled with immunoSEQ multiplex PCR; TCRdb holds only in-frame clones, not every one. The sample carries over 12,000 clones, roughly 80% recorded once. The data derive from a study of immune evolution from preneoplasia to lung adenocarcinoma. Findings and caveats of the study: Normal lung had highest clonality; later lesions appeared denser, more diverse. Top clone share appeared to fall from AAH through AIS, MIA, adenocarcinoma.

The specimen sequenced was FFPE minimally invasive lung adenocarcinoma tissue. This TCR derives from a person aged 70 to 85 with lung adenocarcinoma. The chain joins TRBV18 to TRBJ1-5; D not certain. This CDR3 is CASSQGRSNQPQHF. CDR3 sequence (DNA): TGTGCCAGCTCACAAGGACGGAGCAATCAGCCCCAGCATTTT.